The 21 T cell receptor beta chains given below trace back to one sample, sequenced in a study of T cell responses to AZD1222 COVID-19 vaccine. Clones were read by immunoSEQ multiplex PCR, and TCRdb kept only the in-frame ones, dropping some. The sample yields about 76,000 clones, about three quarters seen once. The starting material was peripheral blood, obtained 28 days after the second dose of the MenACWY control vaccine. These receptors all come from an adult who received the MenACWY meningococcal vaccine as a control.

The V gene is TRBV6-6, the J gene TRBJ2-1; D is undetermined. Germline V gives CDR1 MNHNY, CDR2 SVGAGI (reference sequence). The CDR3 extends over 12 amino acids. V was clipped by 0 bases and J by 10 bases, with 7 bases between them. CDR3 nucleotide sequence: TGTGCCAGCAGTTACTCGAAGAGGGAGCAGTTCTTC. It is translated as CASSYSKREQFF.

J is TRBJ1-1 and V is TRBV30; TRBD1 agrees at 10 bases. CDR1 and CDR2 from the germline V gene are GTSNPN and SVGIG (reference sequence). CDR3 length: 14 residues. Trimming at V came to 2 bases and at J to 5 bases, leaving 5 bases not matched to a gene. The CDR3 sequence is CAWSWTGGRTEAFF. In DNA, the CDR3 is TGTGCCTGGAGTTGGACAGGGGGTAGAACTGAAGCTTTCTTT.

V usage is TRBV15 and J usage is TRBJ1-5, with no clear D. This CDR3 is 13 amino acids long. V was pared by 1 base and J by 5 bases, with 6 bases between. Germline lookup yields CDR1 LNHNV and CDR2 YYDKDF (reference sequence). The CDR3 DNA reads TGTGCCACCAGCAGAGGGCCCGATCAGCCCCAGCATTTT. Translated: CATSRGPDQPQHF.

The chain combines TRBV4-3 with TRBJ1-1; no definite D call. Trimming pared 0 bases from V and 0 bases from J, leaving 5 bases between. In germline, CDR1 is LGHNA, CDR2 YSLEER. This CDR3 comprises 14 residues. As DNA, the CDR3 is TGCGCCAGCAGCCAAGACATCCTGAACACTGAAGCTTTCTTT. This encodes CASSQDILNTEAFF.

The chain employs TRBV5-6 and TRBJ2-3; D gene ambiguous. Germline values: CDR1 SGHDT, CDR2 YYEEEE. The CDR3 has 14 residues. Trimming left V 1 base short and J 2 bases short, with 8 bases between. The CDR3 here is CASSLFSPTDTQYF. DNA for the CDR3: TGTGCCAGCAGCTTGTTCTCCCCCACAGATACGCAGTATTTT.

The chain has TRBV4-3 and TRBJ2-7, with D possibly TRBD1 on 5 matching bases. The V gene's germline CDR1 is LGHNA and CDR2 YSLEER. The CDR3 contains 14 residues. Trimming shortened V by 1 base and J by 0 bases, and 7 bases separated the two germline ends. CDR3 residues: CASSQGTYSYEQYF. In DNA, the CDR3 is TGCGCCAGCAGCCAAGGGACATACTCCTACGAGCAGTACTTC.

The rearrangement uses TRBV5-6 and TRBJ2-1; 7 nucleotides line up with TRBD2. This CDR3 is 17 amino acids long. Germline values: CDR1 SGHDT, CDR2 YYEEEE. Trimming cost V 0 bases and J 8 bases; bases outside gene matches: 14. The CDR3 reads CASSLAVDRLARHEQFF. CDR3 nucleotides: TGTGCCAGCAGCTTGGCCGTAGATCGACTAGCTAGACATGAGCAGTTCTTC. Filled out from reference TRBV5-6 and TRBJ2-1, the complete variable domain reads DAGVTQSPTHLIKTRGQQVTLRCSPKSGHDTVSWYQQALGQGPQFIFQYYEEEERQRGNFPDRFSGHQFPNYSSELNVNALLLGDSALYLCASSLAVDRLARHEQFFGPGTRLTVL.

The chain combines TRBV5-5 with TRBJ1-1, with D tentatively TRBD1 (5 bases). The germline V gene has CDR1 SGHKS and CDR2 YYEKEE (reference sequence). This CDR3 is 15 amino acids long. Trimming took off 2 bases at V and 1 base at J, with 12 bases between the two ends. CDR3 sequence reads: CASSFQNGQNTEAFF. The CDR3 nucleotides are TGTGCCAGCAGCTTTCAGAACGGACAGAACACTGAAGCTTTCTTT.

The chain links TRBV30 to TRBJ1-4, with D possibly matching TRBD1 (5 bases). Germline V gives CDR1 GTSNPN, CDR2 SVGIG (reference sequence). There are 17 residues in the CDR3. The V end lost 0 bases, the J end lost 7 bases, and 21 bases lay between the germline ends. CDR3 bases: TGTGCCTGGAGTGTACAACCGGGGAGGGGAAAAGGTGAAAAACTGTTTTTT. Protein sequence: CAWSVQPGRGKGEKLFF.

This chain joins TRBV4-1 and TRBJ1-6, with a tentative D call TRBD1 (6 bases). The CDR3 length is 16 residues. Germline lookup yields CDR1 MGHRA and CDR2 YSYEKL. Trimming stripped 0 bases from V and 6 bases from J, with 12 bases between. DNA of the CDR3: TGCGCCAGCAGCCAAGATACAGGGTCGGGTAATTCACCCCTCCACTTT. Residues: CASSQDTGSGNSPLHF.

This clone was recorded a few times. The rearrangement links TRBV6-1 to TRBJ2-7; 10 bases are shared with TRBD1. Germline CDR1 reads MNHNS; CDR2 reads SASEGT. The CDR3 runs 12 residues. V gave up 3 bases and J gave up 11 bases; unmatched junction bases: 4. CDR3 residues: CASSEGQGIKYF. As DNA, the CDR3 is TGTGCCAGCAGTGAGGGACAGGGGATTAAGTACTTC.

The chain uses TRBV11-2 and TRBJ2-1; D is undetermined. Germline V CDR1 and CDR2: SGHAT, FQNNGV. With 6 bases removed from V and 0 bases from J, the gap between germline ends came to 9 bases. This CDR3 is built from 14 residues. The CDR3 DNA reads as TGTGCCAGCAGTAGAGCATTCTCCTACAATGAGCAGTTCTTC. Translated: CASSRAFSYNEQFF.

The genes are TRBV6-1 and TRBJ2-3; D perhaps matches TRBD1 (6 bases). Germline CDR1 is MNHNS and CDR2 is SASEGT. The CDR3 is made up of 18 amino acids. V was trimmed by 1 base and J by 0 bases, leaving 17 bases between them. For the CDR3, the DNA is TGTGCCAGCAGTGAAGTCGCAGGGGCCTTCACCAGCACAGATACGCAGTATTTT. Translating it yields CASSEVAGAFTSTDTQYF.

This clone was observed once. This chain joins TRBV6-9 and TRBJ1-2; D is uncertain. The V gene's germline CDR1 is MNHGY and CDR2 SVAAGI. V lost 6 bases and J lost 6, with 11 bases in between. This CDR3 region has 12 residues. In nucleotides, the CDR3 is TGTGCCAGCAGCGCCGGCAGGCATGGCTACACCTTC. This translates into CASSAGRHGYTF.

This chain connects TRBV5-5 to TRBJ2-3; D gene ambiguous. The CDR3 runs to 13 residues. Per the germline V gene, CDR1 is SGHKS and CDR2 is YYEKEE (reference sequence). The V and J ends lost 4 bases and 2 bases respectively, with 8 bases between them. DNA of the CDR3: TGTGCCAGCAGCCCCGGATACACAGATACGCAGTATTTT. Amino acids: CASSPGYTDTQYF.

The genes are TRBV5-1 and TRBJ2-7; D may be TRBD1 or TRBD2 (5 bases each). The ends were cut back, 4 bases at V and 8 bases at J, with 19 bases in the middle. The CDR3 runs to 14 residues. CDR1 is SGHRS, CDR2 YFSETQ, per germline. CDR3 loop: CASSPSGRKGQQYF. The CDR3 DNA follows: TGCGCCAGCAGCCCCTCGGGACGGAAAGGCCAGCAGTACTTC.

As to this clone: Other DNA sequences within the sample encode an identical CDR3. The chain uses TRBV6-5 and TRBJ1-5; 7 bases agree with TRBD1. CDR1 is MNHEY and CDR2 is SVGAGI in the germline V gene. Trimming took 6 bases from V and 7 from J; bases not matched to a gene: 6. The CDR3 has 13 amino acids. Here the CDR3 DNA reads TGTGCCAGCAGCGCGGGGACAGCCCAGCCCCAGCATTTT. Its protein is CASSAGTAQPQHF.

The chain carries TRBV5-1 and TRBJ2-2; TRBD1 matches 9 bases. Trimming took 7 bases from V and 7 from J; bases not matched to a gene: 8. This CDR3 region has 14 residues. Germline CDR1 SGHRS, CDR2 YFSETQ. The DNA of the CDR3 is TGCGCCAGCCGGACAGGGGTGGTTGGCGGGGAGCTGTTTTTT. Its translation: CASRTGVVGGELFF.

The chain carries TRBV7-8 and TRBJ2-5; D is undetermined. The CDR3 loop spans 15 amino acids. Trimming cost V 5 bases and J 2 bases, with 15 bases left between them. The V gene's germline CDR1 is SGHVS and CDR2 FQNEAQ. The CDR3 here is CASSQLVGGQETQYF. CDR3 in DNA: TGTGCCAGCAGCCAATTGGTGGGCGGACAAGAGACCCAGTACTTC.

The chain couples TRBV28 to TRBJ1-2; D is perhaps TRBD1 (5 bases). CDR1 is MDHEN and CDR2 is SYDVKM in the germline V gene. The V and J ends lost 3 bases and 5 bases respectively, with 16 bases between them. The CDR3 sequence is 15 residues long. The chain's CDR3 is CASSFGLGGNYGYTF. The CDR3 nucleotides are TGTGCCAGCAGTTTTGGCCTCGGGGGAAATTATGGCTACACCTTC.

The V call is TRBV10-2, the J call TRBJ2-3; no clear D. The CDR3 is made up of 11 amino acids. Trimming removed 6 bases from V and 2 bases from J, with 3 bases in between. From germline, CDR1 is WSHSY and CDR2 SAAADI. CDR3 nucleotides: TGCGCCAGCAGGGCCACAGATACGCAGTATTTT. Its protein is CASRATDTQYF.